This TCR beta chain originates from a study of T-cell memory formation after mild COVID-19. Study-level results: Most CD4+ clones that shrank were in CM and EM, while CD8+ ones turned up in EMRA. The pre-infection memory compartment contained some responding clones, suggesting cross-reactive memory joined. Day 15 to 85 contracting clones showed balanced CD4/CD8; day 15 to 37 expanders favored CD4+. Proof of SARS-CoV-2 specificity was absent for the second-wave clones that crested on day 37.

TCRdb re-called the 5' RACE reads through MiXCR, storing one row per CDR3 protein. The data hold around 210,000 distinct CDR3 sequences, with around 9.5% observed a single time. A note on this clonotype: As yet, its antigen is unknown.

The V gene lost 6 bases and the J gene lost 5 bases, with 18 bases spanning the gap. The germline CDR1 and CDR2 sequences are DFQATT and SNEGSKA (reference sequence). The CDR3 loop spans 14 amino acids. This receptor was taken from a man aged 18 to 30 who had mild COVID-19 (a few samples of this study predate the infection). Cell type and time point are not known. The specimen sequenced was PBMCs or a T cell subset sorted from them (not recorded which). The V and J genes are TRBV20-1 and TRBJ2-3; possibly TRBD1 or TRBD2 for D (5 bases each). CDR3 protein: CSARTGPPRDTQYF. CDR3 nucleotides: TGCAGTGCGCGCACGGGACCCCCGCGAGATACGCAGTATTTT.